This passage covers 26 T cell receptor beta chains from one sample sequenced in a study of T-cell reconstitution after alpha-beta-depleted transplantation in children. Preparation of the TCRbeta library used unique molecular identifiers. TCRdb recomputed calls from the PCR reads with MiXCR, one row per CDR3 protein. Here the sample spans 300,000 to 350,000 distinct CDR3 sequences, roughly 16% being singletons. Sequenced here: PBMCs, mostly from graft donor cells, sampled 360 days after TCRalphabeta/CD19-depleted stem cell transplant. The receptor set was obtained from a male patient under 10 years old who had a stem cell transplant for acute lymphoblastic leukemia, so the T cells may come from the graft donor.

This clonotype was recorded at least ten times. The chain recombines TRBV25-1 with TRBJ2-1; D is unclear. The V and J ends lost 1 base and 3 bases respectively, with 10 bases between them. CDR1 MGHDK and CDR2 SYGVNS come from the germline V gene. This CDR3 contains 15 residues. CDR3 in amino acids: CASSESRLNYNEQFF. The CDR3 DNA is TGTGCCAGCAGTGAATCTCGGCTAAACTACAATGAGCAGTTCTTC.

The rearrangement uses TRBV27 and TRBJ2-3; no clear D. The CDR3 sequence is 15 residues long. The germline V gene encodes CDR1 MNHEY and CDR2 SMNVEV (reference sequence). V gave up 5 bases and J gave up 3 bases, with 15 bases separating them. In DNA form, the CDR3 reads TGTGCCAGCAGTCCGAGGCCAAGCTTTACAGATACGCAGTATTTT. Amino acids: CASSPRPSFTDTQYF.

This clonotype appeared a few times. V usage is TRBV20-1 and J usage is TRBJ2-1, with 8 nucleotides matching TRBD2. The CDR3 sequence is 12 residues long. J gave up 9 bases and V 5 bases, and 6 bases lay outside the gene matches. Looked up from germline, CDR1 is DFQATT and CDR2 is SNEGSKA (reference sequence). CDR3 nucleotide sequence: TGCAGTGCTTCTACAGCGGGGGTTGAGCAGTTCTTC. It yields the protein CSASTAGVEQFF.

V usage is TRBV20-1 and J usage is TRBJ2-1, with 12 bases lining up with TRBD2. CDR3 length: 17 amino acids. Germline V gene sequence: CDR1 DFQATT, CDR2 SNEGSKA (reference sequence). The trim removed 3 bases at V and 5 bases at J, leaving 11 bases unmatched. The CDR3: CSARALAGGPGDNEQFF. In DNA, the CDR3 is TGCAGTGCTAGGGCTCTAGCGGGAGGGCCGGGGGACAATGAGCAGTTCTTC.

The rearrangement uses TRBV5-1 and TRBJ2-5; tentatively, D is TRBD2 (5 bases). The CDR3 has 15 residues. CDR1 is SGHRS and CDR2 is YFSETQ in the germline V gene. Trimming removed 4 bases from V and 5 bases from J, with 18 bases in between. CDR3 protein: CASSPSGYTVETQYF. DNA of the CDR3: TGCGCCAGCAGCCCAAGCGGCTATACCGTGGAGACCCAGTACTTC.

The chain joins TRBV5-1 to TRBJ1-1; D remains unclear. V was cut by 2 bases and J by 0 bases, with 8 bases left in between. Germline V CDR1 and CDR2: SGHRS, YFSETQ. The CDR3 is 14 amino acids. Here the CDR3 reads CASSFRSMNTEAFF. CDR3 coding DNA: TGCGCCAGCAGCTTTCGGTCGATGAACACTGAAGCTTTCTTT.

This clonotype appeared many times. This chain links TRBV15 with TRBJ2-7; tentative D call: TRBD1 (6 bases). The CDR3 is made up of 16 amino acids. V gave up 0 bases and J gave up 6 bases, with 18 bases separating them. Germline CDR1 LNHNV, CDR2 YYDKDF (reference sequence). Written as DNA, the CDR3 is TGTGCCACCAGCAGAGATCCCGGGACATTCCGTGGCGAGCAGTACTTC. It yields the protein CATSRDPGTFRGEQYF.

The chain joins TRBV4-1 to TRBJ2-7, with a weak D call TRBD1 (6 bases). Trimming took off 5 bases at V and 3 bases at J, with 17 bases between the two ends. Germline-derived CDR1 and CDR2 are MGHRA and YSYEKL. The length of the CDR3 is 15 residues. CDR3 amino acids: CASSLLPGHHYEQYF. The CDR3 nucleotides read TGCGCCAGCAGCTTATTGCCGGGACACCACTACGAGCAGTACTTC.

This clonotype was detected many times. This chain connects TRBV5-1 to TRBJ2-1, with D uncertain. The CDR3 runs 12 residues. Germline loops: CDR1 SGHRS, CDR2 YFSETQ. The V and J ends lost 0 bases and 5 bases respectively, with 3 bases between them. The chain's CDR3 is CASSLVDNEQFF. Written as DNA, the CDR3 is TGCGCCAGCAGCTTGGTTGACAATGAGCAGTTCTTC.

This clonotype has ten or more counts. V is TRBV28 and J is TRBJ2-5; D gene unclear. V was clipped by 1 base and J by 4 bases, with 10 bases between them. CDR3 length: 14 amino acids. Germline CDR1 and CDR2: MDHEN and SYDVKM. CDR3 sequence: CASSLSGGGETQYF. For the CDR3, the DNA is TGTGCCAGCAGTTTATCGGGTGGTGGAGAGACCCAGTACTTC. Filled out from reference TRBV28 and TRBJ2-5, the complete variable domain reads DVKVTQSSRYLVKRTGEKVFLECVQDMDHENMFWYRQDPGLGLRLIYFSYDVKMKEKGDIPEGYSVSREKKERFSLILESASTNQTSMYLCASSLSGGGETQYFGPGTRLLVL.

The rearrangement links TRBV24-1 to TRBJ2-3; TRBD2 matches 7 bases. Trimming cost V 5 bases and J 2 bases; bases outside gene matches: 18. The CDR3 extends over 19 amino acids. CDR1 and CDR2 (germline): KGHDR, SFDVKD. Here the CDR3 reads CATSAARKRLAELTDTQYF. In nucleotides, the CDR3 is TGTGCCACCAGTGCGGCCAGGAAACGGCTAGCGGAGCTCACAGATACGCAGTATTTT.

This clonotype was seen more than once but under ten times. V and J are TRBV25-1 and TRBJ2-7; TRBD2 might be the D (5 bases). The CDR3 spans 13 residues. In germline, CDR1 is MGHDK, CDR2 SYGVNS. Trimming took 2 bases from V and 4 from J, leaving 9 bases between them. The CDR3 DNA is TGTGCCAGCAGTGAAATGGGCGGGTACGAGCAGTACTTC. Its translation: CASSEMGGYEQYF.

The chain carries TRBV28 and TRBJ2-1; 9 bases line up with TRBD1. V dropped 5 bases and J dropped 6; count of bases not matched to a gene: 11. The CDR3 spans 16 residues. Germline V gene sequence: CDR1 MDHEN, CDR2 SYDVKM. CDR3 loop: CASSLLPGQGPNEQFF. The CDR3, as DNA: TGTGCCAGCAGTCTCCTACCGGGACAGGGACCCAATGAGCAGTTCTTC.

The rearrangement links TRBV20-1 to TRBJ2-3; 11 bases line up with TRBD2. CDR1 DFQATT and CDR2 SNEGSKA come from the germline V gene (reference sequence). CDR3 length equals 19 residues. V lost 4 bases, J lost 2 bases, and 17 bases stayed unmatched. CDR3: CSAKGHYEPSGRNTDTQYF. In nucleotides, the CDR3 is TGCAGTGCTAAAGGACACTATGAACCTAGCGGGAGGAACACAGATACGCAGTATTTT.

This clonotype has only a few counts. The chain joins TRBV2 to TRBJ2-2; D is ambiguous. This CDR3 is 13 amino acids long. V lost 7 bases, J lost 4 bases, and 10 bases lay in between. Germline CDR1 is SNHLY and CDR2 is FYNNEI. CDR3 DNA: TGTGCCAGCAAGGAGCGATTCACCGGGGAGCTGTTTTTT. It codes for CASKERFTGELFF.

In this sample, this clonotype turned up a few times. The chain carries TRBV18 and TRBJ2-7; TRBD1 might be the D (5 bases). Germline V CDR1 and CDR2: KGHSH, LQKENI. Trimming left V 1 base short and J 0 bases short, with 10 bases between. The CDR3 has 15 amino acids. CDR3 in amino acids: CASSPRDRDSYEQYF. Written as DNA, the CDR3 is TGTGCCAGCTCACCACGCGACAGAGACTCCTACGAGCAGTACTTC.

The rearrangement uses TRBV4-1 and TRBJ1-4; D uncertain. Per germline, CDR1 MGHRA and CDR2 YSYEKL. The CDR3 covers 15 residues. V gave up 1 base and J gave up 8 bases, with 14 bases separating them. The DNA of the CDR3 is TGCGCCAGCAGCCAAGTAGCCGGGGATGAAGAAAAACTGTTTTTT. It yields the protein CASSQVAGDEEKLFF.

This clonotype appeared many times. The rearrangement links TRBV15 to TRBJ2-5; TRBD1 agrees at 7 bases. The CDR3 has 14 amino acids. V lost 4 bases, J lost 1 base, and 3 bases stayed unmatched. From germline, CDR1 is LNHNV and CDR2 YYDKDF (reference sequence). The CDR3 DNA reads TGTGCCACCAGCAAGGACAGGTTCCAAGAGACCCAGTACTTC. It yields the protein CATSKDRFQETQYF.

The V call is TRBV20-1, the J call TRBJ2-7; 13 bases fit TRBD2. This CDR3 is built from 14 residues. V was clipped by 6 bases and J by 0 bases; unmatched bases: 2. The germline CDR1 and CDR2 sequences are DFQATT and SNEGSKA (reference sequence). The CDR3 sequence is CSARTSGSSYEQYF. In DNA, the CDR3 is TGCAGTGCCCGGACTAGCGGGAGCTCCTACGAGCAGTACTTC.

The table lists this clonotype with a few counts. The V gene is TRBV20-1, the J gene TRBJ1-4; D gene unclear. The V gene's germline CDR1 is DFQATT and CDR2 SNEGSKA (reference sequence). The CDR3 has 13 amino acids. V shed 5 bases and J shed 0 bases, with 7 bases lying between them. The CDR3 loop reads CSAVPATNEKLFF. As DNA, the CDR3 is TGCAGTGCTGTACCTGCAACTAATGAAAAACTGTTTTTT.

The chain combines TRBV18 with TRBJ2-2; no reliable D call. Trimming pared 0 bases from V and 2 bases from J, leaving 16 bases between. The CDR3 has 18 amino acids. The germline CDR1 and CDR2 sequences are KGHSH and LQKENI. The CDR3 region has the DNA TGTGCCAGCTCACCACCGGTGGTGTACAGTCGAAACACCGGGGAGCTGTTTTTT. Translation: CASSPPVVYSRNTGELFF.

This clonotype has more than one count but fewer than ten. The rearrangement uses TRBV5-4 and TRBJ2-2; 9 bases fit TRBD1. The V and J ends lost 1 base and 4 bases, in that order; junction bases with no gene match: 2. CDR3 size: 15 residues. Germline CDR1 and CDR2: SGHNT and YYREEE (reference sequence). The CDR3 coding sequence is TGTGCCAGCAGCTTGAGACAGGGGGTCACCGGGGAGCTGTTTTTT. This translates into CASSLRQGVTGELFF.

This chain uses TRBV20-1 with TRBJ2-1, with TRBD2 identical over 11 bases. Germline CDR1 is DFQATT and CDR2 is SNEGSKA (reference sequence). The CDR3 covers 16 residues. Trimming cost V 0 bases and J 3 bases; bases outside gene matches: 4. In DNA, the CDR3 is TGCAGTGCTAGAGACTTAGCGGGAGGGTTCTACAATGAGCAGTTCTTC. Translation: CSARDLAGGFYNEQFF.

This clonotype was counted a few times. V is TRBV12-3 or TRBV12-4 and J is TRBJ1-5, with D maybe TRBD1 (5 bases). The CDR3 is 14 amino acids. Trimming took off 4 bases at V and 2 bases at J, with 9 bases between the two ends. CDR3 sequence: CASSWGRGNQPQHF. CDR3 in DNA: TGTGCCAGCAGTTGGGGCAGGGGCAATCAGCCCCAGCATTTT.

The chain is built from TRBV6-1 and TRBJ2-7, with D unresolved. The CDR3 has 15 amino acids. Germline CDR1 and CDR2: MNHNS and SASEGT. The V and J ends lost 6 bases and 6 bases respectively, with 21 bases between them. The CDR3, as DNA: TGTGCCAGCAGCCCCCGCAGGTATTCGGGCAGCGAGCAGTACTTC. Its translation: CASSPRRYSGSEQYF.

This clonotype was detected only a few times. This sequence joins TRBV25-1 and TRBJ2-1; a weak D match, TRBD2 (5 bases). The V end was cut by 3 bases, the J end by 2 bases, with 11 bases between. The CDR3 loop spans 15 amino acids. CDR1 MGHDK and CDR2 SYGVNS come from the germline V gene. The CDR3: CASSDGVSPYNEQFF. The CDR3 nucleotides read TGTGCCAGCAGTGACGGGGTTTCTCCCTACAATGAGCAGTTCTTC.